This TCR beta chain was found in a study of cytomegalovirus exposure and HLA in healthy donors. Study as a whole: There were roughly 110 million unique TCR beta sequences, drawn from 150 million to 200 million T cells, in an earlier analysis. Study findings and constraints: Common viral pathogens seemed to be connected with several of the most significant clusters, according to a later analysis. Later analysis identified a missense DCLRE1C variant that was linked to TCR beta V- and J-gene trimming.

Germline-derived CDR1 and CDR2 are SGDLS and YYNGEE. Trimming stripped 3 bases from V and 6 bases from J, with 13 bases between. The CDR3 length is 13 residues. The PCR used 60 Vbeta and 13 Jbeta primers. Libraries were prepared by immunoSEQ multiplex PCR; TCRdb keeps only in-frame clonotypes and omits some of them. Here the sample spans about 130,000 clones, around 78% being singletons. Comments on this clone: Its antigen is currently unknown.

This rearrangement joins TRBV9 to TRBJ2-7; TRBD2 is a possible D gene (5 bases). The sequence derives from a man in his forties in good health and CMV-seronegative. The sequenced material came from PBMCs. The CDR3 here is CASSGRGRFEQYF. In DNA form, the CDR3 reads TGTGCCAGCAGCGGCCGAGGGCGGTTCGAGCAGTACTTC.